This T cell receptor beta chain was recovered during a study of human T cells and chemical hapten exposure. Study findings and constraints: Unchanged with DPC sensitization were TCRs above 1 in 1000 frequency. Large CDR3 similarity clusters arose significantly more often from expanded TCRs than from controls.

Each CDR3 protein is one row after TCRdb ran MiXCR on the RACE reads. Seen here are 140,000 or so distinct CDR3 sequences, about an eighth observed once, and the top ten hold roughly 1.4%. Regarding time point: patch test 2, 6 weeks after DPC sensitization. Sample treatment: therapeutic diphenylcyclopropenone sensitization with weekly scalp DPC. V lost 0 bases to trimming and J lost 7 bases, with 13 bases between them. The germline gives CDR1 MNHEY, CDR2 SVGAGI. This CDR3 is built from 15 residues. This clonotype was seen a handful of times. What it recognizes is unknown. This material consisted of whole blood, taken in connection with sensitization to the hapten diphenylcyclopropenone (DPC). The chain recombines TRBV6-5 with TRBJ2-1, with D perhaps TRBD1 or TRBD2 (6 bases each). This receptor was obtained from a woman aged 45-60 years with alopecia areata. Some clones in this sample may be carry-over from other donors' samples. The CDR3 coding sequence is TGTGCCAGCAGTTACTCTTTCGGGGGCCAAAATGAGCAGTTCTTC. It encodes CASSYSFGGQNEQFF.